This TCR beta chain was captured by sequencing in a study of breast tumors, draining lymph nodes, adjacent tissues. This clonotype is medium-sized (0.01 to 0.1%) within its sample. Its antigen remains unknown. The CDR3 runs 13 residues. V dropped 8 bases and J dropped 3 bases, with 14 bases sitting between them. Points from the study as a whole: Most tumor T cells seemingly derive from lymph node, then expand in tumor. The lymph node origin of tumor T cells was framed as consistent with a hypothesis, not demonstrated.

TCRdb fed the multiplex PCR reads into MiXCR, producing one record per CDR3 protein. The table records about 15,000 distinct CDR3 sequences, approximately 42% of them present only once. The chain employs TRBV12-3 or TRBV12-4 and TRBJ2-7; the D gene is possibly TRBD1 (6 bases). This receptor was obtained from a female donor with breast cancer. Some clones in this sample may be carry-over from other donors' samples. Material for sequencing was tumor-adjacent breast tissue. CDR3 protein: CASGRDTYYEQYF. The CDR3 nucleotides are TGTGCCAGCGGCCGGGACACCTACTACGAGCAGTACTTC.